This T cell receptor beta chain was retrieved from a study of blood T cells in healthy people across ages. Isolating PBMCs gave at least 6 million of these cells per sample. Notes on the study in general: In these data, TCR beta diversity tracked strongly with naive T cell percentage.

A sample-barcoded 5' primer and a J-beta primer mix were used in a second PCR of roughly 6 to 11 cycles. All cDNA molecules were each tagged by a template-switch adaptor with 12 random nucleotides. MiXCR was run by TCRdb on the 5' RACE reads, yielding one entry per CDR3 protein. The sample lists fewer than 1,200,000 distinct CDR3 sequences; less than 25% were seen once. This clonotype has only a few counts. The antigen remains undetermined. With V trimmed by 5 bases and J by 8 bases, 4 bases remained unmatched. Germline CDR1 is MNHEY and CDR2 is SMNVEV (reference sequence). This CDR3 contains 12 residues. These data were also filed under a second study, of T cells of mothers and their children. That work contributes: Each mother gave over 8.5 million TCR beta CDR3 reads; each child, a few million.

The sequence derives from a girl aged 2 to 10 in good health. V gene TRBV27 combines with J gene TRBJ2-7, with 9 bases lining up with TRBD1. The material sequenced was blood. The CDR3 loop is CASSRTGEKQYF. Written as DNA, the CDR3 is TGTGCCAGCAGTCGGACAGGGGAGAAGCAGTACTTC.